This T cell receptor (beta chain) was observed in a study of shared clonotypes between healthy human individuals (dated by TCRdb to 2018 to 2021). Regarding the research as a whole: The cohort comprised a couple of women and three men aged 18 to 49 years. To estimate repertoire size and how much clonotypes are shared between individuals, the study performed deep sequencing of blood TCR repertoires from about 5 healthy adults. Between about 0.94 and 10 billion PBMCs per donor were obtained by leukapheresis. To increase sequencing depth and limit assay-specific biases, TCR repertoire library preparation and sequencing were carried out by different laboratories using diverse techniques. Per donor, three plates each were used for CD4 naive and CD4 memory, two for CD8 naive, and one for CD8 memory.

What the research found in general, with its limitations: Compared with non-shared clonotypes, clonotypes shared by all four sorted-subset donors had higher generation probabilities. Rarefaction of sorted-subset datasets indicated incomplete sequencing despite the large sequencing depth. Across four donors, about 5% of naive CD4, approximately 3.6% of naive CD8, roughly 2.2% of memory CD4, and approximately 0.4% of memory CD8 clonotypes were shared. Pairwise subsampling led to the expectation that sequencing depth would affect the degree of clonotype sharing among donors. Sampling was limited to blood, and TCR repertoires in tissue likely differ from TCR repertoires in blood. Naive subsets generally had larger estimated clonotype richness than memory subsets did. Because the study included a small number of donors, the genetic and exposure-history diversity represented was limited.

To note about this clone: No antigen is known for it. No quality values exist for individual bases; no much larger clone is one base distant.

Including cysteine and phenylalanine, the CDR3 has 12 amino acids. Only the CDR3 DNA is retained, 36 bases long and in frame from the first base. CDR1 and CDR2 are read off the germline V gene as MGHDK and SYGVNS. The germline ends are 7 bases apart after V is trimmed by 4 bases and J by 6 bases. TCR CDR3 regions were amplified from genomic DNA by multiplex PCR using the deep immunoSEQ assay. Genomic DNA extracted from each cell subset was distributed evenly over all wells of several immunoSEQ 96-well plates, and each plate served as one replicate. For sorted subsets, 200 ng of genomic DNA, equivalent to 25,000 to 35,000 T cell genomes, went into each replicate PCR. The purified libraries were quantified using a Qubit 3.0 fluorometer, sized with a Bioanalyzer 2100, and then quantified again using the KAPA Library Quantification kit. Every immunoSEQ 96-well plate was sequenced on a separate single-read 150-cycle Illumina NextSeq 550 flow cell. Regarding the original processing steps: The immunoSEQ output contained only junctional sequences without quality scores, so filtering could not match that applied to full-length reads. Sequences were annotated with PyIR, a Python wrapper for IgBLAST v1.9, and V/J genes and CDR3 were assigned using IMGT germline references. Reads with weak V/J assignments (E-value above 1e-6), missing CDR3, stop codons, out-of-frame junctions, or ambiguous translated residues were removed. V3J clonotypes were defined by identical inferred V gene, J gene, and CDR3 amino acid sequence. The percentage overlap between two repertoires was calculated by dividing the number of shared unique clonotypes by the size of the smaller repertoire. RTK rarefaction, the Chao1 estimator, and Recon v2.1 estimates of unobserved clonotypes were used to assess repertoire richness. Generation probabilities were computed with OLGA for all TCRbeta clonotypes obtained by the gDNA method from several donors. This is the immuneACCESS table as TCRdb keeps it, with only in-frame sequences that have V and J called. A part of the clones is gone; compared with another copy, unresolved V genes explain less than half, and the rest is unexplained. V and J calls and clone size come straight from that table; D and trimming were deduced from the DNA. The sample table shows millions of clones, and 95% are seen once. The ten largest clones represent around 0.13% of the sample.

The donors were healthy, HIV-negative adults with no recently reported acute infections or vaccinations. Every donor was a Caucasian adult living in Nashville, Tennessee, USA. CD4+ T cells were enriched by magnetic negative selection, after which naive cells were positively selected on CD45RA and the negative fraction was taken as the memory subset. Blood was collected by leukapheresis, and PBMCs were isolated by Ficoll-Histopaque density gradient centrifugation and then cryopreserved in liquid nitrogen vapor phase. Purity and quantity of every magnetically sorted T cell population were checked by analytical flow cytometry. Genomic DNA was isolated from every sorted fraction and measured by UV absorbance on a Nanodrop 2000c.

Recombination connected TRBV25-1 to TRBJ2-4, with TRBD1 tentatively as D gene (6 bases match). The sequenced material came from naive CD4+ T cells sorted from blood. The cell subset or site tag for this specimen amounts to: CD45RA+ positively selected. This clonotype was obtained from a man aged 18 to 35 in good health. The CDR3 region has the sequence CASSAGVNIQYF. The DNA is TGTGCCAGCAGTGCAGGGGTAAACATTCAGTACTTC.